This T cell receptor beta chain was recovered during a study of blood T cell repertoires in COVID-19. The assay was immunoSEQ multiplex PCR, and TCRdb's table has in-frame clones only and misses some. The data contain more than 100,000 clones, around 87% of them seen just once; the ten biggest clones take up about 3.6%. This TCR was recovered from a woman aged 55-69 years with acute or convalescent COVID-19. Material for sequencing was peripheral blood.

The CDR3 reads CASSWVSGARTDTQYF. CDR3 coding DNA: TGTGCCAGCAGTTGGGTTAGCGGGGCACGCACAGATACGCAGTATTTT. The genes are TRBV28 and TRBJ2-3; 8 bases map to TRBD2. V was pared by 4 bases and J by 1 base, with 7 bases of the junction left unmatched. The length of the CDR3 is 16 residues. Germline V gene lookup returns CDR1 MDHEN and CDR2 SYDVKM.